These T cell receptor beta chains were read from a single sample in a study of blood T cell repertoires in COVID-19. Sequencing used immunoSEQ multiplex PCR; TCRdb keeps in-frame clones, though not all of them. This sample carries more than 35,000 clones, around 74% of them seen once, and the ten largest clones take more than 20%. Material: peripheral blood. These receptors were collected from a man in his 70s with acute or convalescent COVID-19. CDR3s include the opening cysteine and the closing phenylalanine or tryptophan. A D gene is named only where the DNA matches it firmly. Clone size is not always given. Where it is, it says once, few, many or a class for expanded clones.

j_call	v_call	d_call	clone_size	cdr3_aa	cdr3_nt
TRBJ2-7	TRBV27	TRBD2	-	CASSLLLAGVYEQYF	TGTGCCAGCAGTTTATTACTAGCGGGAGTCTACGAGCAGTACTTC
TRBJ2-3	TRBV7-9	TRBD1	-	CASSPLQGALSGTDTQYF	TGTGCCAGCAGCCCGTTGCAGGGGGCTCTATCAGGCACAGATACGCAGTATTTT
TRBJ2-1	TRBV7-9	TRBD2	few	CASSFPRGLYNEQFF	TGTGCCAGCAGCTTTCCTCGGGGACTATACAATGAGCAGTTCTTC
TRBJ1-2	TRBV15	-	-	CATSAQGRRGYTF	TGTGCCACCAGCGCCCAGGGGCGGCGTGGCTACACCTTC
TRBJ1-3	TRBV13	TRBD1	-	CASSLATGAAAGNTIYF	TGTGCCAGCAGCTTAGCGACAGGGGCGGCAGCTGGAAACACCATATATTTT
TRBJ1-2	TRBV28	-	-	CASSRQGYTF	TGTGCCAGCAGCAGACAAGGCTACACCTTC
TRBJ2-7	TRBV9	-	-	CASSGPLGAGEQYF	TGTGCCAGCAGCGGACCGCTGGGGGCTGGGGAGCAGTACTTC
TRBJ2-3	TRBV10-3	TRBD2	-	CAINPLAGVTDTQYF	TGTGCCATCAACCCTCTAGCGGGAGTGACAGATACGCAGTATTTT
TRBJ1-5	TRBV5-8	-	-	CASSLGPGPSNQPQHF	TGTGCCAGCAGCTTGGGGCCAGGCCCTAGCAATCAGCCCCAGCATTTT
TRBJ2-3	TRBV5-6	-	-	CASSLTHITITDTQYF	TGTGCCAGCAGCTTGACCCACATTACTATCACAGATACGCAGTATTTT
TRBJ2-5	TRBV29-1	-	-	CSAGTLPPAQYF	TGCAGCGCAGGGACACTTCCCCCGGCCCAGTACTTC
TRBJ2-3	TRBV19	TRBD2	-	CASRTSDRTDTQYF	TGTGCCAGCAGGACTAGCGACCGCACAGATACGCAGTATTTT
TRBJ1-4	TRBV28	-	-	CASSFGGGTNEKLFF	TGTGCCAGCAGTTTCGGCGGAGGGACTAATGAAAAACTGTTTTTT
TRBJ2-1	TRBV28	-	medium-sized	CASRHFGGGQNEQFF	TGTGCCAGCAGGCATTTTGGGGGAGGCCAGAATGAGCAGTTCTTC
TRBJ1-5	TRBV2	TRBD1	once	CASSREGQGSQPQHF	TGTGCCAGCAGTCGGGAGGGACAGGGGTCCCAGCCCCAGCATTTT
TRBJ1-1	TRBV28	TRBD1	-	CASSSDRGQVF	TGTGCCAGCAGCAGCGACAGGGGCCAAGTCTTT
TRBJ2-5	TRBV5-6	-	-	CASNHGGTDQETQYF	TGTGCCAGCAACCATGGCGGGACAGACCAAGAGACCCAGTACTTC
TRBJ1-6	TRBV2	-	-	CASSEWAQGYNSPLHF	TGTGCCAGCAGTGAATGGGCCCAGGGGTATAATTCACCCCTCCACTTT
TRBJ1-3	TRBV14	-	few	CASSQQRSGNTIYF	TGTGCCAGCAGCCAACAGCGCTCTGGAAACACCATATATTTT
TRBJ1-5	TRBV2	-	many	CASSEIGRSNQPQHF	TGTGCCAGCAGTGAAATTGGCAGGAGCAATCAGCCCCAGCATTTT
TRBJ2-1	TRBV5-4	-	-	CASSVLGASYNEQFF	TGTGCCAGCAGCGTGTTGGGGGCCTCCTACAATGAGCAGTTCTTC
TRBJ2-3	TRBV6-1	-	-	CASCDTTDTQYF	TGTGCCAGCTGTGATACTACAGATACGCAGTATTTT
TRBJ2-1	TRBV19	-	-	CASSIPGGGYNEQFF	TGTGCCAGTAGTATCCCCGGGGGAGGATACAATGAGCAGTTCTTC
TRBJ1-2	TRBV6-1	-	-	CASSDPTQEKGYGYTF	TGTGCCAGCAGTGACCCCACACAGGAGAAAGGCTATGGCTACACCTTC
TRBJ1-5	TRBV28	TRBD1	-	CASSSGQGAKGSQPQHF	TGTGCCAGCAGTTCGGGACAGGGGGCGAAAGGAAGTCAGCCCCAGCATTTT
TRBJ2-7	TRBV6-6	-	-	CASLYGKSYEQYF	TGTGCCAGCCTGTACGGGAAAAGCTACGAGCAGTACTTC
TRBJ1-6	TRBV9	TRBD1	-	CASSAWTGSNSPLHF	TGTGCCAGCAGCGCCTGGACAGGGAGCAATTCACCCCTCCACTTT
TRBJ2-2	TRBV7-9	TRBD2	-	CASSFPSGNTGELFF	TGTGCCAGCAGCTTCCCTAGCGGGAACACCGGGGAGCTGTTTTTT
TRBJ2-1	TRBV7-9	-	-	CASSATLDSYNEQFF	TGTGCCAGCAGCGCCACACTAGATTCCTACAATGAGCAGTTCTTC
TRBJ1-5	TRBV10-3	-	-	CAISDQGNQPQHF	TGTGCCATCAGTGACCAGGGTAATCAGCCCCAGCATTTT
TRBJ2-7	TRBV10-3	TRBD2	-	CATYATSGSSYEQYF	TGTGCCACCTACGCAACTAGCGGGAGCTCCTACGAGCAGTACTTC
TRBJ2-5	TRBV5-1	-	few	CASSRPGVRETQYF	TGCGCCAGCAGCCGGCCGGGGGTCAGAGAGACCCAGTACTTC
TRBJ1-5	TRBV6-6	-	few	CASSYSQGGGNQPQHF	TGTGCCAGCAGTTACTCTCAGGGAGGGGGCAATCAGCCCCAGCATTTT
TRBJ2-3	TRBV19	-	many	CASSIERSGGTDTQYF	TGTGCCAGTAGTATAGAACGGTCAGGGGGCACAGATACGCAGTATTTT
TRBJ2-1	TRBV7-9	-	-	CASSLSALSRAEQFF	TGTGCCAGCAGCTTATCTGCCCTGTCCCGAGCTGAGCAGTTCTTC
TRBJ2-7	TRBV5-4	TRBD2	-	CASSFDPGLASYEQYF	TGTGCCAGCAGCTTCGACCCGGGACTAGCCTCCTACGAGCAGTACTTC
TRBJ2-7	TRBV5-1	TRBD2	-	CASSPGGPSDEQYF	TGCGCCAGCAGCCCGGGAGGGCCTAGTGACGAGCAGTACTTC
TRBJ1-1	TRBV7-3	-	-	CASSFRGNTEAFF	TGTGCCAGCAGCTTCAGGGGAAACACTGAAGCTTTCTTT
TRBJ1-2	TRBV6-1	-	few	CASSEDRQTLDGWDGYTF	TGTGCCAGCAGTGAAGACCGACAGACCCTAGACGGGTGGGATGGCTACACCTTC
TRBJ2-3	TRBV2	TRBD2	few	CASSELAGHGKDTQYF	TGTGCCAGCAGTGAACTAGCGGGTCATGGAAAAGATACGCAGTATTTT
TRBJ1-5	TRBV6-4	-	-	CASSERVGGQPQHF	TGTGCCAGCAGTGAGCGAGTGGGGGGTCAGCCCCAGCATTTT
TRBJ1-1	TRBV21-1	-	once	CASSSRTGGSEAFF	TGTGCCAGCAGCTCCCGGACAGGGGGTAGTGAAGCTTTCTTT
TRBJ2-7	TRBV5-5	TRBD2	-	CASSSTSGSSYEQYF	TGTGCCAGCAGCTCTACTAGCGGAAGCTCCTACGAGCAGTACTTC
TRBJ2-2	TRBV28	-	-	CASRSPDSYTGELFF	TGTGCCAGCCGATCCCCGGACAGTTACACCGGGGAGCTGTTTTTT
TRBJ2-1	TRBV5-4	TRBD2	few	CASSIDPGLAGSSSYNEQFF	TGTGCCAGCAGCATCGACCCGGGACTAGCGGGATCTAGCTCCTACAATGAGCAGTTCTTC
TRBJ1-1	TRBV11-2	-	-	CASSFTGATEAFF	TGTGCCAGCAGCTTTACAGGCGCCACTGAAGCTTTCTTT
TRBJ1-1	TRBV7-9	-	-	CASAQGPTTEAFF	TGTGCCAGCGCCCAGGGGCCGACCACTGAAGCTTTCTTT
TRBJ2-5	TRBV7-9	-	-	CASSPILQGTQETQYF	TGTGCCAGCAGCCCAATCCTACAGGGGACTCAAGAGACCCAGTACTTC
TRBJ1-4	TRBV29-1	-	-	CSVARVGEKLFF	TGCAGCGTTGCCAGGGTAGGGGAAAAACTGTTTTTT
TRBJ2-5	TRBV5-1	-	-	CASSPFGEETQYF	TGCGCCAGCAGCCCCTTCGGGGAAGAGACCCAGTACTTC
TRBJ2-7	TRBV6-6	-	-	CASTSGVLSSYEQYF	TGTGCCAGCACCTCAGGGGTCCTGAGCTCCTACGAGCAGTACTTC